The source of this TCR beta chain is a study of cytomegalovirus exposure and HLA in healthy donors. Study-wide results and caveats: Clonal expansion was found to be greater in HLA-associated TCR beta chains than in equally common others in a later analysis.

This clone was detected only a few times. Its target is not known. It was healthy bone marrow donors who served as donors. PCR involved 60 Vbeta and 13 Jbeta primers. Generated by immunoSEQ multiplex PCR, the TCRdb table keeps only in-frame clones and is missing some. Of 99,000 or so clones detected, about four fifths appear once; the ten largest clones hold roughly 1.3%. The length of the CDR3 is 14 residues. The V end lost 2 bases, the J end lost 9 bases, and 12 bases lay between the germline ends. Germline assignment: CDR1 SGHNT and CDR2 YYREEE (reference sequence). This chain joins TRBV5-4 and TRBJ1-6; a possible D gene is TRBD1 (6 bases). This clonotype originated in a man aged 40-55 years in good health and CMV-seronegative. Sequencing was carried out using PBMCs. CDR3 coding DNA: TGTGCCAGCAGCTTTGAGACAGGCCCTTCACCCCTCCACTTT. Translated: CASSFETGPSPLHF.